This entry lists 13 T cell receptor beta chains sequenced from one sample in a study of CD8+CD57+ T cells in acquired aplastic anemia. Both TCR beta VDJ combination and CDR3 sequence profiling were carried out. Genomic DNA was the template for this profiling. In TCRdb, the reads were re-called with MiXCR into one record per CDR3 protein. There are 200,000 or so distinct CDR3 sequences in the sample; less than 65% occur only once, and approximately 44% lies in the top ten. The sequencing input was sorted CD4+, CD8+, or CD8+CD57+ T cells (not recorded which) from PBMCs. These receptors were obtained from a human donor with severe aplastic anemia or a healthy control (not recorded which).

V and J are TRBV19 and TRBJ1-1; TRBD1 is a possible D gene (5 bases). The CDR3 is 14 residues long. Germline CDR1 is LNHDA and CDR2 is SQIVND (reference sequence). V was shortened by 4 bases and J by 4 bases, with 13 bases between the two germline ends. The CDR3 sequence is CASSKARGGTEAFF. The CDR3 coding sequence is TGTGCCAGTAGTAAGGCGAGGGGTGGCACTGAAGCTTTCTTT.

This clonotype was observed at least ten times. V is TRBV12-3 or TRBV12-4 and J is TRBJ2-7, with TRBD1 as a possible D gene (5 bases). The CDR3 is 12 amino acids. V gave up 6 bases and J gave up 4 bases, with 10 bases separating them. DNA for the CDR3: TGTGCCAGCAGCCGTTACAGGTACGAGCAGTACTTC. The encoded protein is CASSRYRYEQYF.

There are a few counts of this clonotype. The V call is TRBV10-3, the J call TRBJ2-5; possible D gene TRBD2, 5 bases. CDR3 length: 12 residues. The germline V gene encodes CDR1 ENHRY and CDR2 SYGVKD. V lost 11 bases to trimming and J lost 2 bases, with 12 bases between them. CDR3 amino acids: CAASGLQETQYF. CDR3 DNA sequence: TGTGCCGCGTCTGGACTGCAAGAGACCCAGTACTTC.

On this clonotype itself: The junction shows a germline mismatch at one end, possibly a read error. The chain carries TRBV7-7 and TRBJ2-1; tentatively, D is TRBD2 (5 bases). The CDR3 runs 13 residues. CDR1 is SSHAT and CDR2 is FNYEAQ in the germline V gene (reference sequence). In DNA form, the CDR3 reads TGTGCTAGCAGCTCGGCGGGCTACAATGAGCAGTTCTTC. This codes for CASSSAGYNEQFF.

This clonotype was observed a few times. The V and J genes are TRBV5-1 and TRBJ1-6; D is possibly TRBD1 (5 bases). V was cut by 1 base and J by 10 bases, with 12 bases left in between. The CDR3 is 14 residues long. Per the germline V gene, CDR1 is SGHRS and CDR2 is YFSETQ. The CDR3 nucleotides read TGCGCCAGCAGCTTGTCCCAGGGATACTCACCCCTCCACTTT. Encoded protein: CASSLSQGYSPLHF.

In its sample, this clonotype was seen a few times. The chain employs TRBV2 and TRBJ2-7; D could derive from TRBD1 or TRBD2 (5 bases each). The CDR3 covers 13 residues. Germline V gene sequence: CDR1 SNHLY, CDR2 FYNNEI. V dropped 7 bases and J dropped 2 bases, with 12 bases sitting between them. The CDR3 sequence is CASTGVGAYEQYF. CDR3 nucleotide sequence: TGTGCCAGCACCGGGGTGGGGGCCTACGAGCAGTACTTC.

A single count supports this clonotype. The chain combines TRBV7-2 with TRBJ1-6; D perhaps matches TRBD1 (6 bases). V was shortened by 4 bases and J by 3 bases, with 16 bases between the two germline ends. Germline V CDR1 and CDR2: SGHTA, FQGNSA. This CDR3 has 17 residues. CDR3 coding DNA: TGTGCCAGCAGCTCAACCCCCGGACAGAACTATAATTCACCCCTCCACTTT. This codes for CASSSTPGQNYNSPLHF.

This clonotype was seen more than once but under ten times. The J gene is TRBJ2-7, the V gene TRBV7-9, with a tentative D call TRBD2 (7 bases). The germline gives CDR1 SEHNR, CDR2 FQNEAQ (reference sequence). The CDR3 extends over 14 amino acids. Trimming removed 7 bases at V and 3 bases at J, with 16 bases between. CDR3 in DNA: TGTGCCAGCAACCGAGGGGGGGTGTACTACGAGCAGTACTTC. Its translation is CASNRGGVYYEQYF.

The chain is built from TRBV7-3 and TRBJ1-2; D may be TRBD1 (5 bases). Trimming stripped 4 bases from V and 2 bases from J, with 8 bases between. The germline gives CDR1 SGHTA, CDR2 FQGTGA. The CDR3 has 13 amino acids. As DNA, the CDR3 is TGTGCCAGCAGCTCTGAGGGGAACTATGGCTACACCTTC. Protein product: CASSSEGNYGYTF.

V usage is TRBV6-6 and J usage is TRBJ2-2; 8 nucleotides match TRBD2. With V trimmed by 6 bases and J by 2 bases, 8 bases remained unmatched. Germline CDR1 reads MNHNY; CDR2 reads SVGAGI (reference sequence). CDR3 length equals 16 residues. The CDR3 loop reads CASSPSGGSNTGELFF. In DNA, the CDR3 is TGTGCCAGCAGCCCTTCGGGGGGGTCAAACACCGGGGAGCTGTTTTTT.

V and J are TRBV5-1 and TRBJ2-1; D unclear. CDR3 size: 10 residues. The germline V and J ends were trimmed by 9 bases and 6 bases, with 7 bases remaining between them. The V gene's germline CDR1 is SGHRS and CDR2 YFSETQ. CDR3: CAIATNEQFF. The CDR3 region has the DNA TGCGCCATTGCAACCAATGAGCAGTTCTTC.

This chain joins TRBV24-1 and TRBJ2-7; 7 positions match TRBD2. This CDR3 contains 13 residues. Per the germline V gene, CDR1 is KGHDR and CDR2 is SFDVKD. V shed 2 bases, J shed 4 bases, and the junction held 1 base outside the gene matches. The CDR3 bases are TGTGCCACCAGTGATTGGCGGGGGTACGAGCAGTACTTC. Its translation: CATSDWRGYEQYF.

The table lists this clonotype with a few counts. The genes are TRBV2 and TRBJ2-5; D perhaps matches TRBD2 (6 bases). There are 17 residues in the CDR3. Germline assignment: CDR1 SNHLY and CDR2 FYNNEI. V shed 4 bases and J shed 5 bases, with 23 bases lying between them. CDR3 DNA: TGTGCCAGCAGTGCCGGGAGTAGGAGAGAGGCCAGGGAGACCCAGTACTTC. This translates into CASSAGSRREARETQYF.